This T cell receptor beta chain comes out of a study of blood T cell repertoires in COVID-19. Study-level information: Some COVID-19 samples were acute and others convalescent; all came from the United States, Italy and Spain.

Study members were between about 18 and 100 years old and lived in 20 to 25 US regions. Clinical history as reported by participants underpinned cohort assignment. Sequenced by immunoSEQ multiplex PCR; TCRdb stores in-frame clones only, minus some. The sample has almost 400,000 clones; over 75% are singletons. V lost 0 bases and J 6 bases, leaving 9 bases between the germline ends. The germline V gene encodes CDR1 SGDLS and CDR2 YYNGEE. CDR3 size: 13 residues. The sample consisted of PBMCs or T cells enriched from blood (not recorded which). The sequence derives from a woman aged 25-40 years with acute COVID-19. The chain couples TRBV9 to TRBJ1-2; D unresolved. The DNA of the CDR3 is TGTGCCAGCAGCGTAGGGCCCGAGGATGGCTACACCTTC. It specifies CASSVGPEDGYTF.